The 28 T cell receptor beta chains in this list originate from one sample, sequenced in a study of immune evolution from preneoplasia to lung adenocarcinoma. TCRdb keeps only in-frame clones here, not all; method: immunoSEQ multiplex PCR. The repertoire holds some 2,500 clones, with about four fifths as singletons. The sequencing input was FFPE adjacent normal lung tissue. These receptors were collected from a person aged 60 to 85 with lung adenocarcinoma.

V and J are TRBV30 and TRBJ2-5, with D unresolved. The CDR3 covers 15 residues. V was clipped by 2 bases and J by 5 bases, with 18 bases between them. Per germline, CDR1 GTSNPN and CDR2 SVGIG (reference sequence). CDR3 nucleotide sequence: TGTGCCTGGAGTCCCCCGGACCATCTCGCGGAGACCCAGTACTTC. Its translation is CAWSPPDHLAETQYF.

Regarding this clone: Compared with germline, one end of the junction differs, possibly owing to a read error. The chain has TRBV5-1 and TRBJ2-1, with 7 bases lining up with TRBD2. Germline assignment: CDR1 SGHRS and CDR2 YFSETQ. This CDR3 contains 15 residues. The CDR3 spells CSSSLRESSYNEQFF. CDR3 DNA sequence: TGCTCCAGCAGCTTGCGGGAGAGCTCCTACAATGAGCAGTTCTTC. Variable domain in full (rest from reference TRBV5-1 and TRBJ2-1): KAGVTQTPRYLIKTRGQQVTLSCSPISGHRSVSWYQQTPGQGLQFLFEYFSETQRNKGNFPGRFSGRQFSNSRSEMNVSTLELGDSALYLCSSSLRESSYNEQFFGPGTRLTVL.

This rearrangement joins TRBV18 to TRBJ2-7, with 9 bases lining up with TRBD1. With 5 bases clipped from V and 3 bases from J, the junction kept 5 bases outside the gene matches. The CDR3 has 14 residues. The germline V gene has CDR1 KGHSH and CDR2 LQKENI. CDR3 in amino acids: CASSFRQGDYEQYF. As DNA, the CDR3 is TGTGCCAGCTCATTCAGACAGGGGGACTACGAGCAGTACTTC.

CDR3 residues: CASSLGDSREQFF. The DNA for the CDR3 is TGTGCCAGCAGCTTAGGGGACTCCCGGGAGCAGTTCTTC. The chain couples TRBV7-8 to TRBJ2-1, with a possible D match to TRBD2 (6 bases). Deletions cut 1 base from V and 10 bases from J, with 11 bases between. Germline CDR1 SGHVS, CDR2 FQNEAQ. The CDR3 is 13 amino acids.

DNA for the CDR3: TGTGCCAGTACCACTGGAGCGGGAGGGTCGGATACGCAGTATTTT. It yields the protein CASTTGAGGSDTQYF. The chain combines TRBV19 with TRBJ2-3, with TRBD2 identical over 10 bases. V gave up 7 bases and J gave up 6 bases; unmatched junction bases: 10. Looked up from germline, CDR1 is LNHDA and CDR2 is SQIVND (reference sequence). The length of the CDR3 is 15 residues. The full variable domain, in which reference TRBV19 and TRBJ2-3 provide the parts outside the CDR3, is DGGITQSPKYLFRKEGQNVTLSCEQNLNHDAMYWYRQDPGQGLRLIYYSQIVNDFQKGDIAEGYSVSREKKESFPLTVTSAQKNPTAFYLCASTTGAGGSDTQYFGPGTRLTVL.

This clone was seen only once. V and J are TRBV28 and TRBJ1-3, with D perhaps TRBD1 (6 bases). This CDR3 has 15 residues. Per germline, CDR1 MDHEN and CDR2 SYDVKM. Trimming cost V 6 bases and J 0 bases, with 12 bases left between them. In nucleotides, the CDR3 is TGTGCCAGCAGCACCGCAGGGGTCTCTGGAAACACCATATATTTT. This encodes CASSTAGVSGNTIYF.

The chain links TRBV15 to TRBJ2-1, with a weak D call TRBD2 (5 bases). V lost 4 bases to trimming and J lost 5 bases, with 12 bases between them. This CDR3 contains 14 residues. Germline V gene lookup returns CDR1 LNHNV and CDR2 YYDKDF (reference sequence). The CDR3 DNA sequence: TGTGCCACCAGCAATCCCGGACTTGACAATGAGCAGTTCTTC. Translation gives CATSNPGLDNEQFF.

The chain is built from TRBV10-2 and TRBJ2-5; D gene ambiguous. V lost 8 bases to trimming and J lost 1 base, with 14 bases between them. This CDR3 is built from 14 residues. Germline V CDR1 and CDR2: WSHSY, SAAADI. The chain's CDR3 is CASPQTEPQETQYF. CDR3 bases: TGCGCCAGCCCCCAAACAGAACCCCAAGAGACCCAGTACTTC.

This sequence joins TRBV29-1 and TRBJ1-4; D is unclear. Trimming took off 4 bases at V and 6 bases at J, with 3 bases between the two ends. The CDR3 spans 10 residues. CDR1 SQVTM and CDR2 ANQGSEA come from the germline V gene. For the CDR3, the DNA is TGCAGCGTTGGGCATGAAAAACTGTTTTTT. It encodes CSVGHEKLFF.

This clone was counted a few times. The chain links TRBV5-1 to TRBJ2-3; D possibly uses TRBD1 or TRBD2 (6 bases each). CDR3 length: 14 amino acids. Between the trimmed V and J ends, which lost 7 bases and 4 bases, there was a span of 16 bases. The V gene's germline CDR1 is SGHRS and CDR2 YFSETQ. The CDR3 bases are TGCGCCAGCTCGGAGGGGGGAGTCGCAGATACGCAGTATTTT. This encodes CASSEGGVADTQYF.

V gene TRBV5-1 combines with J gene TRBJ1-2; D is perhaps TRBD1 (5 bases). Germline values: CDR1 SGHRS, CDR2 YFSETQ. This CDR3 is 14 amino acids long. The V and J ends lost 0 bases and 5 bases respectively, with 11 bases between them. The CDR3, as DNA: TGCGCCAGCAGCTTGGCCCTAGGGGATTATGGCTACACCTTC. Its protein is CASSLALGDYGYTF.

V and J are TRBV5-1 and TRBJ1-6; 8 bases line up with TRBD1. Germline V gene sequence: CDR1 SGHRS, CDR2 YFSETQ. J lost 4 bases, V lost 5 bases, and 14 bases had no gene match. The CDR3 consists of 18 residues. The chain's CDR3 is CASRETGADRGYNSPLHF. The CDR3 DNA reads as TGCGCCAGCAGAGAGACAGGGGCAGATAGGGGGTATAATTCACCCCTCCACTTT.

The rearrangement joins TRBV5-6 to TRBJ2-1; D gene uncertain. V shed 0 bases and J shed 7 bases, with 8 bases lying between them. This CDR3 has 13 residues. Germline loops: CDR1 SGHDT, CDR2 YYEEEE. The CDR3 sequence is CASSLGALNEQFF. The CDR3 DNA is TGTGCCAGCAGCTTGGGGGCTCTGAATGAGCAGTTCTTC.

The chain has TRBV5-1 and TRBJ2-5; D is unresolved. The CDR3 totals 14 residues. The V and J ends lost 0 bases and 2 bases respectively, with 8 bases between them. The germline V gene has CDR1 SGHRS and CDR2 YFSETQ. CDR3 nucleotides: TGCGCCAGCAGCTTGGAAGGACGGCAAGAGACCCAGTACTTC. It codes for CASSLEGRQETQYF.

The CDR3 coding sequence is TGTGCCAGCGGAGGTACCGGAGCTAACTATGGCTACACCTTC. Protein sequence: CASGGTGANYGYTF. The J gene is TRBJ1-2, the V gene TRBV6-5; D is unclear. The CDR3 is 14 residues long. Germline CDR1 and CDR2: MNHEY and SVGAGI. V lost 8 bases, J lost 0 bases, and 13 bases lay in between.

The chain links TRBV27 to TRBJ2-7; 9 bases fit TRBD2. Trimming cost V 0 bases and J 4 bases; bases outside gene matches: 4. Germline assignment: CDR1 MNHEY and CDR2 SMNVEV (reference sequence). This CDR3 is 15 amino acids long. CDR3 DNA sequence: TGTGCCAGCAGTTTATCGCTAGCGGGGATATACGAGCAGTACTTC. This codes for CASSLSLAGIYEQYF.

The chain is built from TRBV5-6 and TRBJ2-3; 7 bases map to TRBD1. The V and J ends lost 2 bases and 1 base, in that order; junction bases with no gene match: 1. Germline V gene lookup returns CDR1 SGHDT and CDR2 YYEEEE. CDR3 length: 14 residues. The CDR3 reads CASSFGQGTDTQYF. The CDR3 bases are TGTGCCAGCAGCTTCGGACAGGGCACAGATACGCAGTATTTT.

The chain employs TRBV19 and TRBJ2-7, with 9 bases aligning to TRBD1. Germline CDR1 is LNHDA and CDR2 is SQIVND (reference sequence). This CDR3 is built from 14 residues. V lost 5 bases to trimming and J lost 6 bases; unmatched junction nucleotides: 8. CDR3 DNA sequence: TGTGCCAGTAGTTGGGGACAGGGCCTCTCCGAGCAGTACTTC. Its protein is CASSWGQGLSEQYF.

As regards this clone: The junction departs from germline at one end; a sequencing error may be responsible. The J gene is TRBJ2-7, the V gene TRBV7-7; 8 bases are a match to TRBD2. Per the germline V gene, CDR1 is SSHAT and CDR2 is FNYEAQ (reference sequence). The CDR3 runs to 13 residues. In nucleotides, the CDR3 is TGTGCTAGCAGCCTTAGCGGGACTTACGAGCAGTACTTC. Protein product: CASSLSGTYEQYF.

V gene TRBV9 combines with J gene TRBJ2-1; D gene ambiguous. V was shortened by 0 bases and J by 5 bases, with 9 bases between the two germline ends. The CDR3 totals 14 residues. CDR1 SGDLS and CDR2 YYNGEE come from the germline V gene. CDR3: CASSVDPVDNEQFF. Here the CDR3 DNA reads TGTGCCAGCAGCGTAGACCCTGTCGACAATGAGCAGTTCTTC.

The V gene is TRBV28, the J gene TRBJ1-5; tentatively, D is TRBD1 (5 bases). Trimming stripped 7 bases from V and 7 bases from J, with 14 bases between. CDR1 MDHEN and CDR2 SYDVKM come from the germline V gene. The CDR3 has 13 amino acids. The CDR3 protein is CASTPDRDQPQHF. DNA for the CDR3: TGTGCCAGCACCCCAGACCGGGACCAGCCCCAGCATTTT.

The V gene is TRBV28, the J gene TRBJ2-7; D unresolved. Trimming removed 6 bases at V and 3 bases at J, with 15 bases between. The CDR3 totals 14 residues. CDR1 is MDHEN and CDR2 is SYDVKM in the germline V gene. Here the CDR3 reads CASSSGRQYYEQYF. As DNA, the CDR3 is TGTGCCAGCAGCTCCGGGCGGCAGTACTACGAGCAGTACTTC.

The table lists this clone with a count of one. The rearrangement uses TRBV21-1 and TRBJ2-1; the D segment call TRBD2 is taken from the table without a DNA check. TRBV21-1 is described as a pseudogene. The length of the CDR3 is 15 residues. The CDR3 protein is CASRASDSSYNEQFF. The CDR3 coding sequence is TGTGCCAGCAGGGCTAGCGACAGCTCCTACAATGAGCAGTTCTTC.

This clone was seen more than once but under ten times. V is TRBV7-8 and J is TRBJ2-3; no clear D gene. The CDR3 loop spans 16 amino acids. CDR1 SGHVS and CDR2 FQNEAQ come from the germline V gene. Trimming cost V 1 base and J 3 bases, with 14 bases left between them. The CDR3 DNA sequence: TGTGCCAGCAGCTTAGTCGCGACCCCTGGGACAGATACGCAGTATTTT. It encodes CASSLVATPGTDTQYF.

The chain couples TRBV10-3 to TRBJ1-5; D unclear. From germline, CDR1 is ENHRY and CDR2 SYGVKD. V dropped 3 bases and J dropped 3 bases, with 6 bases sitting between them. There are 13 residues in the CDR3. The CDR3 here is CAISESINQPQHF. The DNA for the CDR3 is TGTGCCATCAGTGAATCAATCAATCAGCCCCAGCATTTT.

This clone was counted a few times. The rearrangement uses TRBV21-1 and TRBJ1-5. TRBV21-1 is a listed pseudogene. This CDR3 is 14 amino acids long. The CDR3 DNA reads TGTGCCAGCAGTCCCGTGGGGGTCAATCAGCCCCAGCATTTT. This translates into CASSPVGVNQPQHF.

V is TRBV6-5 and J is TRBJ1-1, with D maybe TRBD1 (5 bases). Germline values: CDR1 MNHEY, CDR2 SVGAGI. The CDR3 spans 13 residues. Between the trimmed V and J ends, which lost 5 bases and 5 bases, there was a span of 12 bases. This CDR3 is CASSLTVRTEAFF. In nucleotides, the CDR3 is TGTGCCAGCAGTCTGACAGTAAGGACTGAAGCTTTCTTT.

The rearrangement links TRBV7-9 to TRBJ2-7; 8 positions match TRBD1. The CDR3 runs to 14 residues. The J segment lost 3 bases and the V segment lost 5 bases, leaving 6 bases of the junction unmatched. In germline, CDR1 is SEHNR, CDR2 FQNEAQ (reference sequence). CDR3 region: CASSAGQGVYEQYF. In DNA form, the CDR3 reads TGTGCCAGCAGCGCCGGACAGGGAGTCTACGAGCAGTACTTC.